The source of this TCR beta chain is a study of beta chain features in type 1 diabetes (dated by TCRdb to the late 2010s). Background on the whole study: No differences in mean age, gender distribution, total cell number or subset yield were found between patients and healthy donors. A total of 100 million to 140 million sorted cells were examined across all samples, and the number of cells per subset was strongly correlated with RNA yield. In the study, TCRB repertoires of sorted circulating CD4+ T cell subsets from recently diagnosed type 1 diabetes patients were compared with those of matched healthy donors. Regulatory and stem cell-like memory subsets were isolated from only 8 patients and 8 healthy donors, whereas naive and central memory subsets came from all 30 or so donors. Study-level results and caveats: In all four CD4+ subsets, TCRB CDR3 length was moderately but significantly shorter in type 1 diabetes patients. Shorter templates might be favored by PCR, yet because patient and control samples were amplified and corrected together, any such skew would affect both groups equally. Fewer insertions and more nucleotide deletions at VDJ recombination sites were observed in patients with type 1 diabetes, implying thymic rearrangement abnormalities. The naive, central memory and regulatory TCRB repertoires appeared to resemble one another more closely among patients than among healthy donors. Because cDNA was sequenced instead of genomic DNA, activated cells with high expression could be over-represented, although the groups did not differ in activation or CD3 levels. Only small numbers of individuals were included in the HLA sub-analyses, which left unresolved whether HLA type had any influence on TCRB rearrangement.

All of the isolated RNA was reverse transcribed with the High Capacity cDNA Reverse Transcription Kit, so expressed TCRB transcripts were sequenced. Naive, central memory and regulatory T cell samples underwent deep immunoSEQ sequencing, averaging around 3.6 million total reads per sample. Sorted cells were lysed in RLT buffer and RNA was extracted with DNase-treated RNeasy Micro or Mini kits, depending on cell number. Each cell subset was processed on its own to prevent cross-contamination, while patient and healthy donor samples were processed together. TCRB sequences were amplified from cDNA with the immunoSEQ multiplex PCR, producing 87-bp fragments spanning the CDR3 region. The amplicons were sequenced using the Illumina HiSeq platform. The study's processing was this. Synthetic template baselines were used to correct PCR bias computationally, reads within Hamming distance 2 were collapsed together, and singletons that could not be merged were discarded. Reads were aligned against IMGT to assign V, D and J genes, CDR3 length and insertions or deletions at six rearrangement sites. Within each subset, clonotype counts were normalized to sorted cell number, and only after that were true diversity and Gini coefficients computed with the tcR R package. The overlap coefficient, calculated on TCRB nucleotide sequences, was used to quantify repertoire sharing. This immuneACCESS table, as held by TCRdb, lists in-frame sequences with V and J called but not all clones. Of the missing ones, under half trace to an unresolved V gene in checked studies; the others have no known cause. V and J calls and clone size are given by that table; D and trimming were obtained from the DNA. The sample data list approximately 170,000 clones, and around 7.8% of these were observed just once. The ten largest clones capture about 0.95% of the sample.

Each donor gave one peripheral blood draw, roughly 120 mL on average, collected into heparinised tubes. A BD FACSAria II was used to sort naive, central memory, regulatory and stem cell-like memory CD4+ T cells with a panel that included CD45RO, CCR7, CD25, CD127, CD95 and CD27. Purity was above 98% for every sorted population. Right away, PBMCs were isolated by Lymphoprep density gradient centrifugation and were stained directly, with no culture step. So that batch effects would be minimized, each experiment stained and sorted samples in pairs, pairing one healthy donor with one patient. With respect to this clone: Its antigen remains undetermined. No qualities accompany the bases; no much larger clone lies one base away.

The TCR sequence derives from a woman aged 40-49 years with type 1 diabetes. The material sequenced was central memory CD4+ T cells from blood.

This receptor has the CDR3 CASSQLTGGETQYF. Here is the DNA: TGTGCCAGCAGCCAACTGACAGGGGGAGAGACCCAGTACTTC. Recombination joined TRBV7-2 with TRBJ2-5, and TRBD1 aligns with 9 junction nucleotides. The junction shows trimming of 5 bases on V and 4 bases on J, and the gene matches do not reach 5 bases of it. The CDR3 measures 14 amino acids from cysteine to phenylalanine. CDR3 DNA is the only sequence kept; it has 42 bases, read in frame from the first base. Taken from the germline V gene, the CDR1 and CDR2 loops are SGHTA and FQGNSA. Joined to the reference TRBV7-2 and TRBJ2-5 proteins, this CDR3 gives the full variable domain: GAGVSQSPSNKVTEKGKDVELRCDPISGHTALYWYRQSLGQGLEFLIYFQGNSAPDKSGLPSDRFSAERTGGSVSTLTIQRTQQEDSAVYLCASSQLTGGETQYFGPGTRLLVL.